A single sample is the source of the 18 T cell receptor beta chains below, sequenced in a study of blood T cell repertoires in COVID-19. The assay was immunoSEQ multiplex PCR, and TCRdb's table has in-frame clones only and misses some. Seen here are 390,000 or so clones, roughly nine tenths observed once, and the top ten hold more than 0.8%. The sample consisted of PBMCs or T cells enriched from blood (not recorded which). The receptors derive from a man younger than 35 who had recovered from COVID-19.

Many counts were recorded for this clone. In the same sample, other DNA sequences code for this CDR3. This chain links TRBV4-3 with TRBJ1-5; 7 nucleotides match TRBD1. The CDR3 runs to 15 residues. Germline CDR1 and CDR2: LGHNA and YSLEER. With 0 bases clipped from V and 6 bases from J, the junction kept 5 bases outside the gene matches. The CDR3 is CASSQERQGGQPQHF. The CDR3 DNA follows: TGCGCCAGCAGCCAAGAGAGACAGGGTGGTCAGCCCCAGCATTTT.

This clone appeared a few times. The chain combines TRBV21-1 with TRBJ1-2; whether TRBD1, the table's D call, matches the DNA was not checked. TRBV21-1 is an annotated pseudogene. The CDR3 runs to 17 residues. CDR3 sequence: CASMRGQGPIRNYGYTF. The CDR3 bases are TGTGCCAGCATGAGGGGGCAGGGGCCTATTCGTAACTATGGCTACACCTTC.

The chain uses TRBV7-2 and TRBJ1-2; D might be TRBD1 (6 bases). V was cut by 1 base and J by 3 bases, with 12 bases left in between. The germline gives CDR1 SGHTA, CDR2 FQGNSA. This CDR3 contains 15 residues. The CDR3 DNA sequence: TGTGCCAGCAGCTTAGGGGCAGGGGCTGACTATGGCTACACCTTC. As protein: CASSLGAGADYGYTF.

The chain carries TRBV7-3 and TRBJ1-6; a possible D gene is TRBD1 (5 bases). The germline gives CDR1 SGHTA, CDR2 FQGTGA. V was trimmed by 6 bases and J by 13 bases, leaving 22 bases between them. This CDR3 has 15 residues. The CDR3 coding sequence is TGTGCCAGCAGGTCACCGGGACTCGACGGGTCGCCCCTCCACTTT. Translated, it gives CASRSPGLDGSPLHF. The full variable domain, completed using reference TRBV7-3 and TRBJ1-6, is GAGVSQTPSNKVTEKGKYVELRCDPISGHTALYWYRQSLGQGPEFLIYFQGTGAADDSGLPNDRFFAVRPEGSVSTLKIQRTERGDSAVYLCASRSPGLDGSPLHFGNGTRLTVT.

The chain employs TRBV7-9 and TRBJ1-6; TRBD1 matches at 7 bases. Trimming cost V 5 bases and J 14 bases; bases outside gene matches: 6. This CDR3 has 12 amino acids. CDR1 is SEHNR, CDR2 FQNEAQ, per germline (reference sequence). CDR3 nucleotides: TGTGCCAGCAGCCGGGACAGCATGACCCTCCACTTT. It is translated as CASSRDSMTLHF.

CDR3 amino acids: CASKGRDTEAFF. As DNA, the CDR3 is TGTGCCAGTAAGGGCAGGGACACTGAAGCTTTCTTT. J is TRBJ1-1 and V is TRBV19, with D tentatively TRBD1 (5 bases). Between the trimmed V and J ends, which lost 7 bases and 3 bases, there was a span of 9 bases. This CDR3 has 12 amino acids. Looked up from germline, CDR1 is LNHDA and CDR2 is SQIVND (reference sequence).

This chain uses TRBV5-6 with TRBJ1-4, with TRBD1 identical over 9 bases. CDR1 is SGHDT, CDR2 YYEEEE, per germline. The CDR3 is 14 residues long. V dropped 5 bases and J dropped 8; count of bases not matched to a gene: 7. CDR3 protein: CASRLQGAVEKLFF. CDR3 DNA: TGTGCCAGCAGGTTACAGGGGGCTGTAGAAAAACTGTTTTTT.

The chain combines TRBV9 with TRBJ2-1; 9 nucleotides match TRBD2. Trimming removed 3 bases from V and 2 bases from J; junction bases left unmatched: 6. This CDR3 is 16 amino acids long. The germline V gene has CDR1 SGDLS and CDR2 YYNGEE. The CDR3 spells CASSESLAGTYNEQFF. CDR3 DNA: TGTGCCAGCAGCGAGAGTCTAGCGGGAACCTACAATGAGCAGTTCTTC.

This clone was recorded only once. The chain couples TRBV27 to TRBJ1-2; the match to TRBD1 covers 8 bases. CDR1 and CDR2 (germline): MNHEY, SMNVEV (reference sequence). The CDR3 contains 12 residues. J gave up 8 bases and V 6 bases, and 5 bases lay outside the gene matches. The CDR3 region has the DNA TGTGCCAGCAGGCAGGGGGCGCGCGGCTACACCTTC. Protein sequence: CASRQGARGYTF.

This rearrangement joins TRBV19 to TRBJ1-1, with 7 bases that match TRBD1. This CDR3 is 14 amino acids long. V lost 7 bases to trimming and J lost 3 bases; unmatched junction nucleotides: 8. CDR1 and CDR2 (germline): LNHDA, SQIVND (reference sequence). The CDR3 nucleotides are TGTGCCAGTATTCCGGTACAGGGGTACACTGAAGCTTTCTTT. It codes for CASIPVQGYTEAFF.

This rearrangement joins TRBV27 to TRBJ1-1; D is undetermined. CDR3 size: 13 residues. Deletions cut 0 bases from V and 5 bases from J, with 7 bases between. The V gene's germline CDR1 is MNHEY and CDR2 SMNVEV (reference sequence). CDR3 coding DNA: TGTGCCAGCAGTTTATCTGAACTGACTGAAGCTTTCTTT. Translation: CASSLSELTEAFF.

Only one count was recorded for this clone. The chain carries TRBV13 and TRBJ2-3; 8 nucleotides line up with TRBD2. The V and J ends lost 6 bases and 7 bases, in that order; junction bases with no gene match: 12. There are 15 residues in the CDR3. Germline V gene lookup returns CDR1 PRHDT and CDR2 FYEKMQ (reference sequence). The CDR3 DNA follows: TGTGCCAGCAGGTCGGGGGGGCCGGCCTTCTATACGCAGTATTTT. Its protein product is CASRSGGPAFYTQYF. Filled out from reference TRBV13 and TRBJ2-3, the complete variable domain reads AAGVIQSPRHLIKEKRETATLKCYPIPRHDTVYWYQQGPGQDPQFLISFYEKMQSDKGSIPDRFSAQQFSDYHSELNMSSLELGDSALYFCASRSGGPAFYTQYFGPGTRLTVL.

The V gene is TRBV6-5, the J gene TRBJ1-2; 9 bases map to TRBD1. CDR3 length: 14 residues. V was clipped by 6 bases and J by 2 bases; unmatched bases: 4. The germline V gene has CDR1 MNHEY and CDR2 SVGAGI. DNA for the CDR3: TGTGCCAGCAGGGACAGGGGCCACAACTATGGCTACACCTTC. It encodes CASRDRGHNYGYTF.

Only one count was recorded for this clone. V is TRBV18 and J is TRBJ1-2; D remains ambiguous. The CDR3 is 13 residues long. Trimming took 3 bases from V and 8 from J, leaving 13 bases between them. Germline V lookup: CDR1 KGHSH, CDR2 LQKENI. The CDR3 nucleotides read TGTGCCAGCTCACCTGCCTCGGGTGGAGGCTACACCTTC. Residues: CASSPASGGGYTF. The full variable domain, with the rest looked up from reference TRBV18 and TRBJ1-2, is NAGVMQNPRHLVRRRGQEARLRCSPMKGHSHVYWYRQLPEEGLKFMVYLQKENIIDESGMPKERFSAEFPKEGPSILRIQQVVRGDSAAYFCASSPASGGGYTFGSGTRLTVV.

The chain carries TRBV11-2 and TRBJ2-5, with D possibly matching TRBD1 (6 bases). Trimming removed 4 bases from V and 2 bases from J, with 17 bases in between. The germline V gene has CDR1 SGHAT and CDR2 FQNNGV. The CDR3 extends over 16 amino acids. CDR3 in amino acids: CASSWERQASQETQYF. In DNA form, the CDR3 reads TGTGCCAGCAGCTGGGAGAGACAGGCCTCTCAAGAGACCCAGTACTTC.

This rearrangement joins TRBV7-9 to TRBJ1-5; D unresolved. Germline assignment: CDR1 SEHNR and CDR2 FQNEAQ (reference sequence). The CDR3 runs to 13 residues. V was clipped by 3 bases and J by 4 bases, with 7 bases between them. The CDR3 nucleotides read TGTGCCAGCAGCTTTGAGCTAAATCAGCCCCAGCATTTT. This sequence encodes CASSFELNQPQHF.

The J gene is TRBJ1-1, the V gene TRBV11-3, with D perhaps TRBD1 (5 bases). The CDR3 extends over 18 amino acids. V lost 3 bases and J 0 bases, leaving 20 bases between the germline ends. Germline loops: CDR1 SGHNT, CDR2 YENEEA. The CDR3 is CASSFLTEIDRMNTEAFF. The CDR3 DNA sequence: TGTGCCAGCAGCTTCCTCACTGAGATAGACAGAATGAACACTGAAGCTTTCTTT.

This clone was counted only a few times. The chain carries TRBV6-1 and TRBJ1-1; maybe TRBD1 (6 bases). The V end was cut by 1 base, the J end by 4 bases, with 10 bases between. The germline V gene has CDR1 MNHNS and CDR2 SASEGT. The CDR3 spans 14 residues. The CDR3 region is CASSEVQGRTEAFF. Written as DNA, the CDR3 is TGTGCCAGCAGTGAAGTGCAGGGGCGCACTGAAGCTTTCTTT.